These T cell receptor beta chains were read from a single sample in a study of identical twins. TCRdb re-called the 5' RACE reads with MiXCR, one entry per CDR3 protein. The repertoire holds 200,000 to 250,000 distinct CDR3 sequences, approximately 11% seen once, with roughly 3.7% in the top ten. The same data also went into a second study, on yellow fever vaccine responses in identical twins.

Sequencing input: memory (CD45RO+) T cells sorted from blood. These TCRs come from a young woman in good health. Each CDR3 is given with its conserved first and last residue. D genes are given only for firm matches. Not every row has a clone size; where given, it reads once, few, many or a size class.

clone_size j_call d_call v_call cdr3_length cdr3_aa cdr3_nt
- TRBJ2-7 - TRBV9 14 CASSVDGRGYEQYF TGTGCCAGCAGCGTAGATGGCAGGGGCTACGAGCAGTACTTC
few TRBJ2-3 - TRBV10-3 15 CAISESAPATDTQYF TGTGCCATCAGTGAGTCGGCCCCGGCGACAGATACGCAGTATTTT
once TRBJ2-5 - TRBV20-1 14 CSARDPGGGETQYF TGCAGTGCTAGAGATCCGGGGGGCGGAGAGACCCAGTACTTC
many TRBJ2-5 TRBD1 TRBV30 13 CAWNQGVRETQYF TGTGCCTGGAACCAGGGGGTTAGGGAGACCCAGTACTTC
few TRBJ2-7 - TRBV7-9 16 CASSQTRGAWPYEQYF TGTGCCAGCAGCCAAACTCGGGGGGCCTGGCCCTACGAGCAGTACTTC
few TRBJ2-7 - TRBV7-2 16 CASSLAPVVGTYEQYF TGTGCCAGCAGCTTAGCCCCCGTCGTCGGTACCTACGAGCAGTACTTC
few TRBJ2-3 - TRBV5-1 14 CASSTAQQQDTQYF TGCGCCAGCAGCACGGCACAACAGCAAGATACGCAGTATTTT
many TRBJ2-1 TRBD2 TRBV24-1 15 CATSRGSGSYNEQFF TGTGCCACCAGTCGCGGGAGCGGCTCCTACAATGAGCAGTTCTTC
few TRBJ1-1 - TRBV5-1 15 CASSGGSLANTEAFF TGCGCCAGCAGCGGAGGGAGTTTGGCGAACACTGAAGCTTTCTTT
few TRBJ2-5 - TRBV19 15 CASSIWGPGEETQYF TGTGCCAGTAGTATCTGGGGGCCCGGGGAAGAGACCCAGTACTTC
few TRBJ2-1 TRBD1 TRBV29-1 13 CSGPGQGLDEQFF TGCAGCGGCCCGGGACAGGGTCTTGATGAGCAGTTCTTC
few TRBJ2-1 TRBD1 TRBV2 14 CASSKGTGMREQFF TGTGCCAGCAGTAAAGGGACAGGGATGAGGGAGCAGTTCTTC
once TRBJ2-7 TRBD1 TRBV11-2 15 CASSLGTGPRDEQYF TGTGCCAGCAGCTTGGGGACAGGACCTAGGGACGAGCAGTACTTC
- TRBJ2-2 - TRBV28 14 CASSVAGRAGELFF TGTGCCAGTTCGGTCGCAGGTCGGGCCGGGGAGCTGTTTTTT
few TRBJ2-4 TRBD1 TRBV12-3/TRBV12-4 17 CASSPLGTGLAKNIQYF TGTGCCAGCAGCCCGCTCGGGACAGGACTAGCCAAAAACATTCAGTACTTC
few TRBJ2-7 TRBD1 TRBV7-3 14 CASSLGDRVGEQYF TGTGCCAGCAGCTTAGGGGACAGGGTCGGCGAGCAGTACTTC
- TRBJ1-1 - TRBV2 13 CASSAQVFTEAFF TGTGCCAGCAGTGCCCAGGTTTTCACTGAAGCTTTCTTT
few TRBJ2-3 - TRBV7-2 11 CASSTVLMQYF TGTGCCAGCAGCACCGTTCTGATGCAGTATTTT
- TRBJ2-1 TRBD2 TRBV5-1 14 CASSGLAGGPRSIF TGCGCCAGCAGCGGACTAGCGGGGGGGCCTCGGTCGATCTTC
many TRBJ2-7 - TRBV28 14 CASSYDRLRYEQYF TGTGCCAGCAGTTATGACAGGTTGAGGTACGAGCAGTACTTC
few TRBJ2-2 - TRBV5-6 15 CASSQIARYTGELFF TGTGCCAGCAGCCAGATAGCGAGATACACCGGGGAGCTGTTTTTT
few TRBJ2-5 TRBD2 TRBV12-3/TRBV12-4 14 CASSQTSGRETQYF TGTGCCAGCAGCCAGACTAGCGGGAGGGAGACCCAGTACTTC
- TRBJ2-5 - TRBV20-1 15 CSATFRGRFQETQYF TGCAGTGCTACATTCAGGGGAAGGTTCCAAGAGACCCAGTACTTC
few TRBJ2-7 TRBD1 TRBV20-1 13 CSAAGQGVYEQYF TGCAGTGCCGCGGGACAGGGGGTCTACGAGCAGTACTTC
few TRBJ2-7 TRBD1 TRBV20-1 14 CSARDPDRVYEQYF TGCAGTGCTAGAGATCCGGACAGGGTGTACGAGCAGTACTTC
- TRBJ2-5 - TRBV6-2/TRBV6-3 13 CASSNPRGETQYF TGTGCCAGCAGTAACCCCCGCGGAGAGACCCAGTACTTC
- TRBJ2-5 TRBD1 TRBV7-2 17 CASSLLSTGGVRETQYF TGTGCCAGCAGCTTATTATCTACAGGGGGAGTCAGAGAGACCCAGTACTTC
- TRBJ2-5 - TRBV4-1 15 CASSHGGEIQETQYF TGCGCCAGCAGCCACGGCGGGGAAATACAAGAGACCCAGTACTTC
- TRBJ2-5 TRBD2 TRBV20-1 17 CSAPGEAGEADQETQYF TGCAGTGCCCCCGGCGAAGCGGGAGAGGCGGACCAAGAGACCCAGTACTTC
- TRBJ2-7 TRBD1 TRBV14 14 CASSQARTGYEQYF TGTGCCAGCAGCCAAGCTAGGACAGGCTACGAGCAGTACTTC
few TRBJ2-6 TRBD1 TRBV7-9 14 CASAGGRGWAVLTF TGTGCCAGCGCAGGGGGACGTGGTTGGGCCGTCCTGACTTTC
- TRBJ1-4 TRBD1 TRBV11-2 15 CASSTRTGGNEKLFF TGTGCCAGCAGCACACGGACAGGGGGTAATGAAAAACTGTTTTTT
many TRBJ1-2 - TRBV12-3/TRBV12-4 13 CASSFQGRHGYTF TGTGCCAGCAGTTTCCAGGGGCGTCATGGCTACACCTTC
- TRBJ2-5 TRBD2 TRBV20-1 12 CSAGGAEETQYF TGCAGCGCCGGGGGGGCGGAAGAGACCCAGTACTTC
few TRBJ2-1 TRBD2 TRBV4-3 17 CASSQDLLAGGPLKQFF TGCGCCAGCAGCCAAGATCTTCTAGCGGGAGGGCCTCTGAAGCAGTTCTTC
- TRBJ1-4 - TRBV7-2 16 CASSLDPRATNEKLFF TGTGCCAGCAGCTTAGACCCCAGAGCAACTAATGAAAAACTGTTTTTT
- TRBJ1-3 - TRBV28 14 CASSRHSSGNTIYF TGTGCCAGCAGTAGGCATAGCTCTGGAAACACCATATATTTT
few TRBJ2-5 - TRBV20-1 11 CSASGQETQYF TGCAGTGCTAGCGGACAAGAGACCCAGTACTTC
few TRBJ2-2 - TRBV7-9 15 CASSLVWTEGGELFF TGTGCCAGCAGCTTAGTTTGGACTGAAGGCGGGGAGCTGTTTTTT
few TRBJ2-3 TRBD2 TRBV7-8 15 CASSLRLAGTDTQYF TGTGCCAGCAGCTTAAGACTAGCGGGCACAGATACGCAGTATTTT
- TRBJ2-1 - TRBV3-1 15 CASSPRLSAPNQQFF TGTGCCAGCAGCCCTCGCCTTAGTGCCCCTAATCAGCAGTTCTTC
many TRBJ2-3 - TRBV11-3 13 CASSLGVGDTQYF TGTGCCAGCAGCTTAGGAGTGGGGGATACGCAGTATTTT
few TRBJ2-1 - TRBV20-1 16 CSARDHGGVSYNEQFF TGCAGTGCTAGAGATCATGGAGGGGTCTCCTACAATGAGCAGTTCTTC